This T cell receptor beta chain was sequenced for a study of Ad26.COV2.S vaccination and SARS-CoV-2 variants. Study overall: This donor came from the COV1001 trial of Ad26.COV2.S. Intramuscular Ad26.COV2.S at 5x10^10 or 1x10^11 viral particles. Notes on the study in general: Once vaccination had occurred, spike-specific CD8+ and CD4+ T cell responses reportedly showed substantial breadth. Vaccinees showed greater spike-specific TCR breadth than placebo recipients.

Deletions cut 1 base from V and 6 bases from J, with 4 bases between. The CDR3 sequence is 12 residues long. Germline-derived CDR1 and CDR2 are KGHDR and SFDVKD. Assay: immunoSEQ multiplex PCR; the TCRdb copy retains only in-frame clones and omits some. The sample has around 320,000 clones, about nine tenths seen once. Treatment given: around 19 received Ad26.COV2.S at low or high dose, single or two shots; about 5 received placebo; per-sample allocation not given. Repertoires come from day 63 after the first vaccine or placebo injection. On this clone: Its cognate antigen is unknown. This sample also contains other DNA sequences that code for the same CDR3.

This clonotype was sampled from a person between 18 and 59 years old who received the Ad26.COV2.S COVID-19 vaccine or a placebo. The rearrangement uses TRBV24-1 and TRBJ2-3; unclear D gene. This material consisted of peripheral blood, taken in a trial of Ad26.COV2.S vaccine versus placebo. The CDR3 coding sequence is TGTGCCACCAGTGATTTAGGGGATACGCAGTATTTT. It specifies CATSDLGDTQYF.